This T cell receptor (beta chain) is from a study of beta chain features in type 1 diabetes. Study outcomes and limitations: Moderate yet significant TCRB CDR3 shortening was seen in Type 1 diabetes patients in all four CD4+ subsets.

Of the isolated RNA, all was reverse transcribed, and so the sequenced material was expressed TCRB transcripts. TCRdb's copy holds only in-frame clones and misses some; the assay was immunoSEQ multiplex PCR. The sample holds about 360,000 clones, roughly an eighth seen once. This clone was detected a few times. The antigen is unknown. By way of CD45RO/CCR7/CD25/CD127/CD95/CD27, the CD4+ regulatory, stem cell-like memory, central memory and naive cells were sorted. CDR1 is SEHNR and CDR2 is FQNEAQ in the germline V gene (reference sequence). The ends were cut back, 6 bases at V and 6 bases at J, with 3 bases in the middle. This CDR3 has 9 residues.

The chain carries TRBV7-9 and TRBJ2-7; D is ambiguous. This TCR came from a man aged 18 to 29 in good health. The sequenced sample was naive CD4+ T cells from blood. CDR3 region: CASRAEQYF. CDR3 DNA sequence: TGTGCCAGCAGGGCCGAGCAGTACTTC. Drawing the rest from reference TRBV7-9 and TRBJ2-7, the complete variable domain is DTGVSQNPRHKITKRGQNVTFRCDPISEHNRLYWYRQTLGQGPEFLTYFQNEAQLEKSRLLSDRFSAERPKGSFSTLEIQRTEQGDSAMYLCASRAEQYFGPGTRLTVT.